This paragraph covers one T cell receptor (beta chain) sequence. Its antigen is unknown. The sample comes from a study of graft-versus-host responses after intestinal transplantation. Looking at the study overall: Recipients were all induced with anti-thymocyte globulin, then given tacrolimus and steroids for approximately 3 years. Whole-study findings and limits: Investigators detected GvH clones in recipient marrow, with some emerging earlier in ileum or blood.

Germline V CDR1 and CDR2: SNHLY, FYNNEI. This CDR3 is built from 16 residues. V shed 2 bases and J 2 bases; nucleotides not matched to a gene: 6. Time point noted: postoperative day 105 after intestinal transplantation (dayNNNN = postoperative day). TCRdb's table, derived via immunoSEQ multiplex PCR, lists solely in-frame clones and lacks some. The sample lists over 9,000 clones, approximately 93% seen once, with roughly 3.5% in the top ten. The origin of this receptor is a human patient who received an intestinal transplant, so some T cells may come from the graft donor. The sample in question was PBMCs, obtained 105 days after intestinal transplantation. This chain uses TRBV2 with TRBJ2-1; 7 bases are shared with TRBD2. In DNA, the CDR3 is TGTGCCAGCAGTGAATTCCGGGAGGATACCTACAATGAGCAGTTCTTC. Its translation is CASSEFREDTYNEQFF. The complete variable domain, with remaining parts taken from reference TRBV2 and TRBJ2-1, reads EPEVTQTPSHQVTQMGQEVILRCVPISNHLYFYWYRQILGQKVEFLVSFYNNEISEKSEIFDDQFSVERPDGSNFTLKIRSTKLEDSAMYFCASSEFREDTYNEQFFGPGTRLTVL.